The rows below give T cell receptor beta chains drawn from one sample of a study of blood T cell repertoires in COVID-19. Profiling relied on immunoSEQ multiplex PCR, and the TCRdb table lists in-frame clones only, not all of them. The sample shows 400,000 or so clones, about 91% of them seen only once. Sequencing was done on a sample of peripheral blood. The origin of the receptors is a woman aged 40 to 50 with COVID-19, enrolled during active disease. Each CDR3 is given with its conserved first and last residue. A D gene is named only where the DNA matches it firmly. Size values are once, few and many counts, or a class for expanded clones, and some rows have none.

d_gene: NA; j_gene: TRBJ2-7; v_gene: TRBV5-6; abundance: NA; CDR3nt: TGTGCCAGCAGCTTTTGGATTACAGCCTACGAGCAGTACTTC; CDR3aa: CASSFWITAYEQYF
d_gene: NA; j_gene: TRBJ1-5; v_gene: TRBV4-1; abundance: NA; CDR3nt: TGCGCCAGCAGCCTCTCAGGGGGCAATCAGCCCCAGCATTTT; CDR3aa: CASSLSGGNQPQHF
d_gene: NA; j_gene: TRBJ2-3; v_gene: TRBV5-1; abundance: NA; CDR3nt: TGCGCCAGCAGCTTGGTAGGGGGGGCCCCAGATACGCAGTATTTT; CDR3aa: CASSLVGGAPDTQYF
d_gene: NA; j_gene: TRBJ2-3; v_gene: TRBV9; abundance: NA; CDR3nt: TGTGCCAGCAGCGCCGGGACTGCTTCTAGCACAGATACGCAGTATTTT; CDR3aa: CASSAGTASSTDTQYF
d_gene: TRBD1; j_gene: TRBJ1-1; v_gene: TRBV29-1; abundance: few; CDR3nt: TGCAGCGTGGGGGACAGGGCTAACACTGAAGCTTTCTTT; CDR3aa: CSVGDRANTEAFF
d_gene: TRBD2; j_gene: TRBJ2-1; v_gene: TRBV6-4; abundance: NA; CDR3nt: TGTGCCAGCAGTGACTCGTCTAGCGGGCCCTACAATGAGCAGTTCTTC; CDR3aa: CASSDSSSGPYNEQFF
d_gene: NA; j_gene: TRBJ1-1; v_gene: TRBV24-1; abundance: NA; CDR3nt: TGTGCCACCAGTGATCCCCGGACTGCGCCGAACACTGAAGCTTTCTTT; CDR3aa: CATSDPRTAPNTEAFF
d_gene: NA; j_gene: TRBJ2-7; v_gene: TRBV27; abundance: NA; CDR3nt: TGTGCCAGCAGGAGGAGCGACCCCTACTACGAGCAGTACTTC; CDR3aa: CASRRSDPYYEQYF
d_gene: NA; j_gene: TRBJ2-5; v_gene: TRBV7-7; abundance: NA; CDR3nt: TGTGCTAGCAGCTTAACGGTTGGAGAGACCCAGTACTTC; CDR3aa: CASSLTVGETQYF
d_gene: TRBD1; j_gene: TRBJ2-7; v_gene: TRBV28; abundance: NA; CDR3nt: TGTGCCAGCAGCTCGACAGGGGCCGCACTCTACTACGAGCAGTACTTC; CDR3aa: CASSSTGAALYYEQYF
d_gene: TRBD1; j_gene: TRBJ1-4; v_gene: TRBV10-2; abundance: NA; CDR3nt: TGCGCCAGCAGGGATAACAGGGGAGGAGGTGAAAAACTGTTTTTT; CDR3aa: CASRDNRGGGEKLFF
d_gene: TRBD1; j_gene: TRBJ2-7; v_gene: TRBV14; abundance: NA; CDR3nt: TGTGCCAGCAGCCAGCGGACAGGGGGATCGTTCTACGAGCAGTACTTC; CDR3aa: CASSQRTGGSFYEQYF
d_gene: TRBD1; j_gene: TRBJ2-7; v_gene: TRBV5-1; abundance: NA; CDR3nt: TGCGCCAGCAGGCACGGACAGGGATCCTACGAGCAGTACTTC; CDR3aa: CASRHGQGSYEQYF
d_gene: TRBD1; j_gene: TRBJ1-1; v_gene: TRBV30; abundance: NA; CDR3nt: TGTGCCTGGAGTCGCGACAGGGTCACTGAAGCTTTCTTT; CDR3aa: CAWSRDRVTEAFF
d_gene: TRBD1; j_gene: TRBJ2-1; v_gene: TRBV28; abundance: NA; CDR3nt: TGTGCCAGCGCCCGAGGGGACAGGGCTCATGAGCAGTTCTTC; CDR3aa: CASARGDRAHEQFF
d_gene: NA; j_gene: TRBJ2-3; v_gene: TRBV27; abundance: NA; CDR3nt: TGTGCCAGCAGTTTTCAGGGTAGCACAGATACGCAGTATTTT; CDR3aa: CASSFQGSTDTQYF
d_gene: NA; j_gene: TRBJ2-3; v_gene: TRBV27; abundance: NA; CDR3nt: TGTGCCAGCAGTTTGACAGATTCTAGCACAGATACGCAGTATTTT; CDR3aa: CASSLTDSSTDTQYF
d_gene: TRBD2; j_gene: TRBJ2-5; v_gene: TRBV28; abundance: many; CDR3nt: TGTGCCAGCAGTATAGGACTAGCGGGGGGCCGGTTGCCCCGACGCCCCCAAGAGACCCAGTACTTC; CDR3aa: CASSIGLAGGRLPRRPQETQYF